The present entry profiles one T cell receptor beta chain with its context. Its antigen has not been determined. The input lacks base qualities; no much larger clone sits a single base away. The source of the sample is a study of cytomegalovirus exposure and HLA in healthy donors (dated by TCRdb to 2015 to 2018). Some background on the complete study: An earlier analysis of some 550 of the donors reported approximately 270 Gb of sequence data and approximately 110 million unique TCR beta sequences from 150 million to 200 million T cells. Among roughly 400 genotyped donors of the cohort, an average of roughly 230,000 unique TCR beta nucleotide sequences was sequenced per donor, of which roughly 17% were non-productive. A later genetic analysis used genome-wide SNP genotypes for about three fifths of the 666 donors, treating that subset as a discovery cohort. Among the approximately 430 genotyped donors, 75% to 90% belonged to the genetic ancestry cluster associated with self-reported Caucasian donors. Rather than drawing on any new phenotypic data, the later analysis identified candidate immune exposures from TCR beta sequences and the way those sequences occurred across donors. To predict cytomegalovirus infection status, the study combined high-throughput TCR immunosequencing, statistical association of individual TCRs with disease status, and machine learning. About 320 gigabases of sequencing data and tens of millions of unique TCR sequences were included in an early release covering several hundred HLA-typed donors. Typing coverage varied by locus: roughly 629-640 donors for A, B, C, DRB1 and DQB1; more than 500 for DQA1; over 600 for DPA1; approximately 490 for DPB1. A separate validation cohort of 100 to 150 different subjects was used in addition to the roughly 620-subject first cohort. An earlier analysis of around 580 of the donors used high-throughput TCR beta sequencing to judge whether each TCR beta V gene segment behaved as functional or pseudogenic. A later analysis re-examined previously published TCR beta repertoires from 610 or so donors and added high-resolution HLA genotyping to investigate patterns of TCR occurrence. Donor age, sex, ethnicity and CMV serostatus were compiled together with the repertoire data. All discovery cohort repertoires had been generated on a single sequencing platform. Class I and class II HLA loci were covered by the typing at four-digit resolution. The study was designed to test whether signatures of past pathogen exposure could be identified by cataloging public T cell receptors. A few DR-DQ haplotypes were handled as single units for association and clustering because linkage in the cohort was strong. The study used immunosequencing to profile the T cell repertoires of several hundred subjects and linked those repertoires to cytomegalovirus serostatus. Findings and caveats that apply to the study as a whole: V-gene and J-gene trimming of TCR beta chains was associated with a missense DCLRE1C variant in a later genetic analysis, and the association was replicated in an independent cohort. Several of the top co-occurrence clusters appeared to be linked to parvovirus B19, influenza, CMV and Epstein-Barr virus, according to a later analysis. A cluster of highly shared sequence variants was judged likely to represent a technical artifact of the sequencing pipeline. In a later analysis, most CMV-associated TCR beta chains were found to appear HLA-restricted, with HLA associations seemingly driven largely by CMV exposure. Compared with equally common non-associated chains, HLA-associated TCR beta chains in a later analysis were more clonally expanded and had lower generation probabilities. Linkage disequilibrium might explain the correlated functional status among segregating V segments, but an unknown experimental factor could not be ruled out. When HLA alleles, especially DR and DQ, strongly co-occurred, TCR associations were difficult to assign to individual alleles. In a later analysis, the rate of TCR association differed among HLA loci, with DRB1 alleles having the most associated TCRs and HLA-C alleles having the fewest. The study listed 164 TCR beta chains as associated with cytomegalovirus. In an earlier analysis of around 600 of the donors, most TCR beta V segments were observed in productive rearrangements about 87% or about 30% of the time, broadly matching IMGT annotations. The cohort was sequenced for TCR beta chains only, and without alpha or paired-chain data the features that could be detected were limited. Most TCR sequences were seen in very few donors, while some public TCRs were found in many individuals. For the cohort, immune exposure information was limited to CMV serostatus. Because counts were too low, about 17 rarely observed V segments, including chromosome 9 orphons, were excluded from the earlier analysis of 500 to 700 of the donors. According to the authors, the approach could potentially be generalized to other disease states and immunological phenotypes. The classifier was reported to diagnose cytomegalovirus status with high specificity and sensitivity in both the original and validation cohorts. Roughly uniform sequencing depth across donors was assumed in presence/absence analyses, although this assumption may not hold. In a later analysis, some 18,000 TCR beta sequences were associated with specific HLA alleles at a false discovery rate of 0.05. Because some donors lacked HLA typing at each locus, the association tests relied only on the typed subset. A further reported finding was that TCR beta sequences accurately predicted the HLA-A and HLA-B alleles for most subjects in the first cohort. A later genetic analysis reported fewer N-insertions in productive TCRs among donors in an Asian-associated ancestry cluster than the roughly 690-donor mean. A few of the identified cytomegalovirus-associated TCR beta chains were confirmed in vitro to be specific for cytomegalovirus antigens.

In total, 600 or so healthy bone marrow donors made up the cohort. At the time of sampling, every cohort member was nominally healthy, though immune exposures that went unrecorded were likely present. The donor tested CMV seropositive, placing the donor among the approximately 290 seropositive members of the cohort. Every donor gave a peripheral blood sample, and the peripheral blood mononuclear cells from that sample were used for TCR beta sequencing. Genomic DNA was extracted from the blood cell samples with the Qiagen DNeasy Blood Extraction Kit. The receptor library was made with the immunoSEQ multiplex PCR assay. A mixture of 60 forward primers for TCR Vbeta segments and 13 reverse primers for TCR Jbeta segments was used in the multiplex PCR. A multiplex PCR assay on genomic DNA amplified the CDR3 region of rearranged TCR beta genes. The Illumina HiSeq System was used to sequence the amplified TCR beta libraries as 87-base-pair reads. In the source study's methods: Across the 600 to 700 repertoires, a later analysis counted around 80 million unique TCR beta chains, about 10 million of which were shared by at least two donors. Raw reads were error-corrected and collapsed into unique sequences with a nearest-neighbor algorithm that merged closely related sequences to remove PCR and sequencing errors. V, D and J gene segments were assigned by aligning CDR3 sequences to IMGT reference sequences. For a sequence to be retained, a match of at least six nucleotides to both a V gene segment and a J gene segment was required. A rearrangement was called productive if the CDR3 had no stop codons and remained in frame with V and J, and every other rearrangement was called non-productive. CDR3 was defined by IMGT convention, running from the second conserved V-encoded cysteine to the conserved J-encoded phenylalanine. Sequences without an unambiguous match to a single V gene segment were excluded from the earlier analysis of 450 to 650 of the donors. In an earlier analysis of 587 of the donors, V segments were called functional above 56.7% productive rearrangements and were called segregating when the between-donor standard deviation exceeded 5%. To diagnose cytomegalovirus status from the catalog of TCR beta chain sequences, a statistical classification framework was built. A later analysis assigned V and J genes by comparing TCR nucleotide sequences with IMGT/GENE-DB human TR gene sequences. The TCRdist pipeline was used in a later analysis to assign CDR3 sequences and most-parsimonious VDJ recombination scenarios. In a later analysis, each TCR beta chain was defined by its CDR3 amino acid sequence together with its V-gene family, and reads without a unique V-gene family were excluded. As a way to deal with suspected cross-contamination and a sequencing artifact, a later analysis dropped approximately 590 nucleotide sequences that were highly shared and had low generation probability. A later analysis calculated a clonal expansion index for each public chain from normalized within-repertoire ranks of inferred template counts. A later analysis computed generation probabilities with a VDJ recombination model fitted to out-of-frame rearrangements, and checked the results against IGoR. In a later analysis, hypergeometric tests were used to score TCR-TCR, TCR-HLA and TCR-CMV co-occurrence, with a repertoire-size bias correction applied to TCR pairs. False discovery rates were estimated in a later analysis by permuting HLA or CMV assignments 20 times. A later analysis grouped co-occurring TCRs with DBSCAN, adding TCRdist sequence similarity when clustering within HLA-allele-positive subsets. Co-occurrence clustering excluded repertoires with fewer than 30,000 or more than 120,000 public chains, plus five with anomalous nucleotide sharing. The table was pulled from immuneACCESS by TCRdb, which kept in-frame rearrangements only. Such tables lose some clones; where checked, under half of the loss comes from unresolved V genes, and the rest has no known cause. V and J calls and clone size are those listed in that table; D and trimming were worked out from the DNA. This sample lists roughly 130,000 clones; less than 85% were detected once. The ten largest clones represent 8.8% of the sample.

The receptor was isolated from a woman aged 45-60 years in good health and CMV-seropositive. Sequences were obtained from PBMCs.

The CDR3: CASTAGGNYNEQFF. In nucleotides, the sequence is TGTGCCAGCACCGCAGGGGGGAATTACAATGAGCAGTTCTTC. The rearranged segments are TRBV2 and TRBJ2-1; 7 matching bases give a weak D call of TRBD1. The CDR3 measures 14 amino acids from cysteine to phenylalanine. The retained sequence is limited to the CDR3, 42 bases, with the frame set at the first base. Looking up the germline V gene yields CDR1 SNHLY and CDR2 FYNNEI. The junction carries 14 bases between V and J, which are trimmed by 7 bases and 4 bases respectively.